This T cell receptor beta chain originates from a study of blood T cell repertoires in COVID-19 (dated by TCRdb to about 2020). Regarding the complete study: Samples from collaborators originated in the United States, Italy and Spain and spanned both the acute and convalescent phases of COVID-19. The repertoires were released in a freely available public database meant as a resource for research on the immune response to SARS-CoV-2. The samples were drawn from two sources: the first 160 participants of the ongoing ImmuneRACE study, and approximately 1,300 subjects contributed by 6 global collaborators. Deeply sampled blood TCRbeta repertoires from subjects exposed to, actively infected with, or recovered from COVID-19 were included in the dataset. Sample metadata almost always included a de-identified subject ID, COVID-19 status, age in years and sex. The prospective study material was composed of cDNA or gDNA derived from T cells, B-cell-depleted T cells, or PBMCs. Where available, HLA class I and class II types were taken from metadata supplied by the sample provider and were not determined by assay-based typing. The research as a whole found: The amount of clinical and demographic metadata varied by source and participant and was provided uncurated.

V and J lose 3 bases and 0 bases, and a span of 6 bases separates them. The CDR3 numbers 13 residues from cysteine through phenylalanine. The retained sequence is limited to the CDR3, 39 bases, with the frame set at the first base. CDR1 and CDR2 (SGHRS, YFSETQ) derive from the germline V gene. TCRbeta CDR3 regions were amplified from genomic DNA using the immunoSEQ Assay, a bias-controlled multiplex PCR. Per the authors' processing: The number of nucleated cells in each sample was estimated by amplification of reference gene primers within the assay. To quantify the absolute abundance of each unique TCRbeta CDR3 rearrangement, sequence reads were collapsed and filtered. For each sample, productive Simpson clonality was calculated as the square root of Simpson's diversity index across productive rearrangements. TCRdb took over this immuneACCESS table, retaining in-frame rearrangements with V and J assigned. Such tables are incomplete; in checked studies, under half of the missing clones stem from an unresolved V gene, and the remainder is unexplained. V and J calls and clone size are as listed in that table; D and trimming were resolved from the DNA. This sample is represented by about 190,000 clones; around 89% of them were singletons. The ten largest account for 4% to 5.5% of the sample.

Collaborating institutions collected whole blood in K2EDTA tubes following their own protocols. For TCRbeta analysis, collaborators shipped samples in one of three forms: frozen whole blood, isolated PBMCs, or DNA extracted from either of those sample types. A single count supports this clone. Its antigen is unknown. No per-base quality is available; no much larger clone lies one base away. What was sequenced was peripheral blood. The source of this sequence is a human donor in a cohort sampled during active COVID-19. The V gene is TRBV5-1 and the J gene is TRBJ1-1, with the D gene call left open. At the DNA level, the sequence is TGCGCCAGCAGCTCCTCGGTGAACACTGAAGCTTTCTTT. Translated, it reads CASSSSVNTEAFF. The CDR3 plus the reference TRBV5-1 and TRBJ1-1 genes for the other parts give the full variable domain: KAGVTQTPRYLIKTRGQQVTLSCSPISGHRSVSWYQQTPGQGLQFLFEYFSETQRNKGNFPGRFSGRQFSNSRSEMNVSTLELGDSALYLCASSSSVNTEAFFGQGTRLTVV.